The T cell receptor (beta chain) under discussion was sequenced for a study of T cells in Graves' hyperthyroidism and ophthalmopathy. The study's findings and limits: Ophthalmopathy was model-predicted a median about six months pre-onset.

The study enrolled patients aged 18 to 65 with newly diagnosed hyperthyroidism of under 2 months' duration. Preceding any ophthalmopathy symptoms, the blood sample dates from first hyperthyroidism diagnosis. Germline V CDR1 and CDR2: SGDLS, YYNGEE. J gave up 2 bases and V 3 bases, and 15 bases lay outside the gene matches. This CDR3 spans 20 amino acids. From RNA transcripts, TCR beta CDR3 regions were amplified. The HTBI primer set drove a first-round RT-PCR of the TCR CDR3. In TCRdb, the multiplex PCR reads were re-called with MiXCR into one record per CDR3 protein. The sample includes around 400,000 distinct CDR3 sequences, 15% to 19% of them seen just once. Note on this clonotype: As yet, its antigen is unknown.

Sequenced sample: blood. The rearrangement links TRBV9 to TRBJ2-2; 11 bases are a match to TRBD2. The receptor was isolated from a woman aged 18-29 years with Graves' hyperthyroidism that later progressed to Graves' ophthalmopathy. The CDR3 protein is CASSARLAGLGGSNTGELFF. CDR3 in DNA: TGTGCCAGCAGCGCTCGACTAGCGGGGCTCGGAGGGAGTAACACCGGGGAGCTGTTTTTT.